The T cell receptor beta chain under discussion was sequenced for a study of radiotherapy plus CTLA-4 blockade in lung cancer. Study in general: Across the patients, objective responses occurred in approximately 20%, and disease control in roughly 30%.

Germline CDR1 is MDHEN and CDR2 is SYDVKM. The ends were cut back, 8 bases at V and 4 bases at J, with 21 bases in the middle. The CDR3 runs to 16 residues. Alongside CTLA-4 blockade with ipilimumab, patients with chemo-refractory metastatic non-small-cell lung cancer received focal radiation. General study results and limits: Radiotherapy plus ipilimumab was followed by expansion in blood of tumor-derived TCR clones. Among reported predictors of response, early blood T cell clone dynamics with interferon-beta performed best.

The data were produced by immunoSEQ multiplex PCR, yet TCRdb's version contains in-frame clones alone and is incomplete. In the table there are 24,000 or so clones, around 66% of which are singletons. Remarks on this clone: Its antigen is not identified.

This sample comprised peripheral blood, obtained from a patient treated with radiotherapy plus ipilimumab. The origin of this receptor is a human donor with non-small cell lung cancer who had stable disease on radiotherapy plus ipilimumab. The rearrangement joins TRBV28 to TRBJ1-5; no clear D gene. The chain's CDR3 is CASVQTGSGRNQPQHF. The CDR3 bases are TGTGCCAGCGTTCAAACCGGGTCAGGTCGTAATCAGCCCCAGCATTTT.